This entry describes one TCR beta chain. The antigen remains undetermined. This sample is part of a study of T cells expressing NK-cell markers. Study summary: Among the eight sequenced donors, seven tested HCMV-seropositive and one tested seronegative. Overall study findings and caveats: Researchers report these clonotypes also headed the CD3+CD56-NKG2C+ fraction in several donors. Nothing established the HCMV specificity of expanded NKG2C+ T cell clones.

Germline V CDR1 and CDR2: LGHDT, YNNKEL (reference sequence). The CDR3 spans 12 residues. TCR beta cDNA was made by 5'RACE template switching with UMIs. TCRdb reprocessed the 5' RACE reads, with one entry per CDR3 protein and no DNA. The sample totals about 260,000 distinct CDR3 sequences; its top ten clones hold 4% to 4.5%. The chain uses TRBV3-1 and TRBJ2-5; the TCRdb call, TRBD2, lacks DNA for checking. The receptor's source is a woman aged 18-70 years in good health. Sequences were obtained from blood T cells: a sorted CD56 or NKG2C T cell subset, CD4+ or CD8+ T cells, or bulk PBMC T cells (not recorded which). The CDR3 loop is CASQTRLETQYF.